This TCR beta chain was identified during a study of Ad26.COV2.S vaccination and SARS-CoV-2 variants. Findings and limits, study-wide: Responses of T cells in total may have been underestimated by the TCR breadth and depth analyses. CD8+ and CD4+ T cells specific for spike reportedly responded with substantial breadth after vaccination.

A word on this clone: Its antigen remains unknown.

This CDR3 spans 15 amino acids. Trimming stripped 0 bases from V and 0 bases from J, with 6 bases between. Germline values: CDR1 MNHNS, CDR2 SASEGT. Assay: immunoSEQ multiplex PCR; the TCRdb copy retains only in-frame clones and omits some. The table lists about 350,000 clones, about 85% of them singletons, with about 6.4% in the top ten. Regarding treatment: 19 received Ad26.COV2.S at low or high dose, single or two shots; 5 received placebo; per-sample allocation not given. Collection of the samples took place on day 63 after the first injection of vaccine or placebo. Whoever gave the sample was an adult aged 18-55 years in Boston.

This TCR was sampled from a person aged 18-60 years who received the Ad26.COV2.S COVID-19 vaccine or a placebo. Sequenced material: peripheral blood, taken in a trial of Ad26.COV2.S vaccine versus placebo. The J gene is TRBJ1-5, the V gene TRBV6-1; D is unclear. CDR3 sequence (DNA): TGTGCCAGCAGTGAAGCGCGGTATAGCAATCAGCCCCAGCATTTT. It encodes CASSEARYSNQPQHF.